A selection of T cell receptor beta chains follows, all from one sample in a study of shared clonotypes between healthy human individuals. Sequenced by immunoSEQ multiplex PCR; TCRdb stores in-frame clones only, minus some. This sample yields roughly 2.1 million clones, of which 90% to 95% are seen a single time; 1.5% to 2% belongs to the top ten. Specimen: naive CD8+ T cells from PBMCs. The receptor source for this set is a man younger than 30 in good health. Some clones in this sample may be carry-over from other donors' samples. Both conserved end residues are part of each CDR3. Only part of the rows carry a size: once, few, many, or a class if the clone is expanded.

CDR3aa: CASRLRDYSNQPQHF
abundance: .
j_gene: TRBJ1-5
v_gene: TRBV28

CDR3aa: CASSLASRSGSSYEQYF
abundance: .
j_gene: TRBJ2-7
v_gene: TRBV14

CDR3aa: CSVDGIGETEAFF
abundance: few
j_gene: TRBJ1-1
v_gene: TRBV29-1

CDR3aa: CASSGGTANTEAFF
abundance: few
j_gene: TRBJ1-1
v_gene: TRBV9

CDR3aa: CASSISSGVEKLFF
abundance: few
j_gene: TRBJ1-4
v_gene: TRBV27

CDR3aa: CSVEQGAQQRYTQYF
abundance: .
j_gene: TRBJ2-3
v_gene: TRBV29-1

CDR3aa: CASRQDRGFSGNTIYF
abundance: .
j_gene: TRBJ1-3
v_gene: TRBV28

CDR3aa: CASSYSSQGYGYTF
abundance: .
j_gene: TRBJ1-2
v_gene: TRBV6-5

CDR3aa: CASGKDRGFTEAFF
abundance: .
j_gene: TRBJ1-1
v_gene: TRBV27

CDR3aa: CASSLAGEGDEQFF
abundance: .
j_gene: TRBJ2-1
v_gene: TRBV28

CDR3aa: CASSPTDRGKAFF
abundance: .
j_gene: TRBJ1-1
v_gene: TRBV7-9

CDR3aa: CASSLSISSYNEQFF
abundance: .
j_gene: TRBJ2-1
v_gene: TRBV27

CDR3aa: CASSLVLGTSGYNEQFF
abundance: .
j_gene: TRBJ2-1
v_gene: TRBV11-2

CDR3aa: CASSIITTGLRTEAFF
abundance: .
j_gene: TRBJ1-1
v_gene: TRBV19

CDR3aa: CASSPPPSSYNEQFF
abundance: once
j_gene: TRBJ2-1
v_gene: TRBV9

CDR3aa: CASTFRGAAMNTEAFF
abundance: .
j_gene: TRBJ1-1
v_gene: TRBV28

CDR3aa: CASTDLGALLEAFF
abundance: .
j_gene: TRBJ1-1
v_gene: TRBV28

CDR3aa: CASSKRVFQETQYF
abundance: .
j_gene: TRBJ2-5
v_gene: TRBV7-8

CDR3aa: CASKITRSATGELFF
abundance: .
j_gene: TRBJ2-2
v_gene: TRBV27

CDR3aa: CASSSSRLAGNYNEQFF
abundance: .
j_gene: TRBJ2-1
v_gene: TRBV18

CDR3aa: CASSPSGEPNQPQHF
abundance: once
j_gene: TRBJ1-5
v_gene: TRBV7-2

CDR3aa: CASSQDIGQGAREQYF
abundance: once
j_gene: TRBJ2-7
v_gene: TRBV4-3

CDR3aa: CASSLRTARETQYF
abundance: .
j_gene: TRBJ2-5
v_gene: TRBV13

CDR3aa: CASSLGGRGPNQPQHF
abundance: .
j_gene: TRBJ1-5
v_gene: TRBV13

CDR3aa: CASFSGSSYNEQFF
abundance: .
j_gene: TRBJ2-1
v_gene: TRBV28

CDR3aa: CASSWRQGSLTGELFF
abundance: few
j_gene: TRBJ2-2
v_gene: TRBV7-9

CDR3aa: CASSLEDRGNQPQHF
abundance: once
j_gene: TRBJ1-5
v_gene: TRBV5-7

CDR3aa: CASSHTGGGILAASYNEQFF
abundance: .
j_gene: TRBJ2-1
v_gene: TRBV9

CDR3aa: CASGLAGRTDTEAFF
abundance: .
j_gene: TRBJ1-1
v_gene: TRBV6-1

CDR3aa: CASSWGVGYGYTF
abundance: .
j_gene: TRBJ1-2
v_gene: TRBV27

CDR3aa: CASSPAGGYPNQPQHF
abundance: .
j_gene: TRBJ1-5
v_gene: TRBV27

CDR3aa: CASSLRREVRNEQFF
abundance: once
j_gene: TRBJ2-1
v_gene: TRBV5-4

CDR3aa: CSSGVNYGYTF
abundance: once
j_gene: TRBJ1-2
v_gene: TRBV29-1

CDR3aa: CASSITFRGRRRVDDTQYF
abundance: .
j_gene: TRBJ2-3
v_gene: TRBV19

CDR3aa: CASSLGTGWNNYGYTF
abundance: .
j_gene: TRBJ1-2
v_gene: TRBV19

CDR3aa: CAIRGDWNTEAFF
abundance: .
j_gene: TRBJ1-1
v_gene: TRBV10-3

CDR3aa: CASSTTDAYEQYF
abundance: .
j_gene: TRBJ2-7
v_gene: TRBV6-5

CDR3aa: CASSLEILAFSYEQYF
abundance: .
j_gene: TRBJ2-7
v_gene: TRBV11-1

CDR3aa: CASSLSTGTGDLETQYF
abundance: .
j_gene: TRBJ2-5
v_gene: TRBV28

CDR3aa: CASSLAGTMGEQYF
abundance: .
j_gene: TRBJ2-7
v_gene: TRBV5-1

CDR3aa: CASSRNAYEQYF
abundance: .
j_gene: TRBJ2-7
v_gene: TRBV28

CDR3aa: CARAPGAAQEAFF
abundance: .
j_gene: TRBJ1-1
v_gene: TRBV5-1

CDR3aa: CASSLGAGGLGNEQFF
abundance: .
j_gene: TRBJ2-1
v_gene: TRBV27

CDR3aa: CASSLDLQGKYEQYF
abundance: .
j_gene: TRBJ2-7
v_gene: TRBV5-1

CDR3aa: CASSSDRGPDGYTF
abundance: .
j_gene: TRBJ1-2
v_gene: TRBV27